This T cell receptor beta chain was sequenced during a study of cytomegalovirus exposure and HLA in healthy donors. The study's findings and limits: Evidence from a later analysis indicated that most CMV-associated TCR beta chains looked HLA-restricted. In a later analysis, HLA-associated beta chains showed higher expansion and lower generation probabilities than comparable chains. In a later analysis, V- and J-gene trimming of beta chains associated with a DCLRE1C missense variant, replicated independently. For most TCR beta V segments, an earlier analysis put the productive rate at about 87% or about 30% of the time.

This clone came up once. Its antigen is currently unknown. PCR involved 60 Vbeta and 13 Jbeta primers. Using immunoSEQ multiplex PCR, the repertoire was profiled, and TCRdb retains in-frame clones only, with some absent. In the table there are around 190,000 clones, around four fifths of which are singletons. The CDR3 is 18 residues long. Germline V gene lookup returns CDR1 GTSNPN and CDR2 SVGIG (reference sequence). The ends were cut back, 2 bases at V and 4 bases at J, with 26 bases in the middle. This rearrangement joins TRBV30 to TRBJ1-2; D is ambiguous. The TCR originated in a woman aged 35 to 49 in good health and CMV-seronegative. Sequenced: PBMCs. This chain's CDR3 is CAWSSLGGSVISLYGYTF. CDR3 sequence (DNA): TGTGCCTGGAGTTCCCTAGGTGGGAGCGTCATATCTCTCTATGGCTACACCTTC.